This entry lists 14 T cell receptor beta chains sequenced from one sample in a study of blood T cell repertoires in COVID-19. The assay was immunoSEQ multiplex PCR, and TCRdb's table has in-frame clones only and misses some. The sample shows more than 200,000 clones, approximately 80% of them seen only once. What was sequenced was PBMCs or T cells enriched from blood (not recorded which). The receptor source for this set is a man aged 25 to 45 with acute COVID-19.

The chain has TRBV3-1 (or the pseudogene TRBV3-2) and TRBJ1-1; D might be TRBD1 (5 bases). CDR3 size: 17 residues. Germline V CDR1 and CDR2: LGHDT, YNNKEL (reference sequence). V was cut by 0 bases and J by 6 bases, with 20 bases left in between. CDR3 protein: CASSQDSPPRDAAEAFF. Here the CDR3 DNA reads TGTGCCAGCAGCCAAGATTCCCCCCCCAGGGATGCAGCTGAAGCTTTCTTT.

This chain links TRBV7-3 with TRBJ2-3, with D possibly being TRBD2 (7 bases). The CDR3 is 16 amino acids. Trimming stripped 5 bases from V and 2 bases from J, with 17 bases between. Germline assignment: CDR1 SGHTA and CDR2 FQGTGA. The CDR3 DNA reads as TGTGCCAGCAGCCCCCGTGGGGGGGCCCCCACAGATACGCAGTATTTT. Residues: CASSPRGGAPTDTQYF. Looking up the rest from reference TRBV7-3 and TRBJ2-3 gives the full variable domain: GAGVSQTPSNKVTEKGKYVELRCDPISGHTALYWYRQSLGQGPEFLIYFQGTGAADDSGLPNDRFFAVRPEGSVSTLKIQRTERGDSAVYLCASSPRGGAPTDTQYFGPGTRLTVL.

This clone came up a few times. The J gene is TRBJ2-5, the V gene TRBV12-5; no clear D gene. V lost 5 bases, J lost 3 bases, and 19 bases lay in between. The germline gives CDR1 LGHNT, CDR2 FRNRAP. CDR3 length equals 16 residues. The CDR3 protein is CASGLRTTGPKETQYF. DNA of the CDR3: TGTGCTAGTGGTCTTAGAACAACTGGGCCGAAAGAGACCCAGTACTTC.

This chain uses TRBV6-5 with TRBJ1-1; no firm D call. Germline CDR1 MNHEY, CDR2 SVGAGI. CDR3 length equals 14 residues. V was pared by 2 bases and J by 5 bases, with 12 bases between. The CDR3 DNA sequence: TGTGCCAGCAGTTACCAGGCTTTAGGTACTGAAGCTTTCTTT. Its translation is CASSYQALGTEAFF.

This chain uses TRBV27 with TRBJ2-5; D gene uncertain. This CDR3 spans 16 amino acids. Trimming shortened V by 3 bases and J by 0 bases, and 14 bases separated the two germline ends. Per germline, CDR1 MNHEY and CDR2 SMNVEV (reference sequence). The CDR3 region is CASSFGYGQNQETQYF. For the CDR3, the DNA is TGTGCCAGCAGTTTTGGATATGGGCAGAACCAAGAGACCCAGTACTTC.

This chain joins TRBV18 and TRBJ2-4; 7 bases line up with TRBD1. From germline, CDR1 is KGHSH and CDR2 LQKENI. Losses at the gene ends were 6 bases for V and 0 bases for J; bases not matched to a gene: 5. This CDR3 spans 15 amino acids. The CDR3 protein is CASSRDSLAKNIQYF. The CDR3 DNA follows: TGTGCCAGCTCCCGGGACAGTCTAGCCAAAAACATTCAGTACTTC.

The chain employs TRBV9 and TRBJ1-1; 10 bases are a match to TRBD1. The trim removed 0 bases at V and 10 bases at J, leaving 9 bases unmatched. This CDR3 spans 15 amino acids. CDR1 SGDLS and CDR2 YYNGEE come from the germline V gene. The CDR3 DNA reads as TGTGCCAGCAGCGTAGAACCGTGGACAGGGGGAACAGCTTTCTTT. Its protein is CASSVEPWTGGTAFF. The full variable domain, rest sourced from reference TRBV9 and TRBJ1-1, is DSGVTQTPKHLITATGQRVTLRCSPRSGDLSVYWYQQSLDQGLQFLIQYYNGEERAKGNILERFSAQQFPDLHSELNLSSLELGDSALYFCASSVEPWTGGTAFFGQGTRLTVV.

The chain links TRBV19 to TRBJ2-7; 9 nucleotides match TRBD1. This CDR3 contains 15 residues. V lost 3 bases, J lost 3 bases, and 6 bases stayed unmatched. CDR1 is LNHDA, CDR2 SQIVND, per germline (reference sequence). CDR3 sequence: CASSIPGQGLYEQYF. The CDR3 coding sequence is TGTGCCAGTAGTATCCCGGGACAGGGTCTCTACGAGCAGTACTTC.

The chain links TRBV9 to TRBJ2-5, with D perhaps matching TRBD1 (6 bases). Germline lookup yields CDR1 SGDLS and CDR2 YYNGEE. The CDR3 is 16 residues long. V shed 0 bases and J shed 2 bases, with 14 bases lying between them. CDR3: CASSVEGGNPQETQYF. The CDR3 DNA reads TGTGCCAGCAGCGTAGAAGGGGGTAACCCTCAAGAGACCCAGTACTTC.

This clone showed up just a few times. The chain uses TRBV27 and TRBJ2-1, with D tentatively TRBD2 (6 bases). The CDR3 has 19 residues. From germline, CDR1 is MNHEY and CDR2 SMNVEV (reference sequence). V was clipped by 2 bases and J by 0 bases, with 20 bases between them. The CDR3 nucleotides are TGTGCCAGCAGTTTAACCTCCGGGACTTTCCAAAGCTCCTACAATGAGCAGTTCTTC. This encodes CASSLTSGTFQSSYNEQFF.

The V gene is TRBV3-1 (or the pseudogene TRBV3-2), the J gene TRBJ1-2, with D possibly matching TRBD1 (5 bases). In germline, CDR1 is LGHDT, CDR2 YNNKEL (reference sequence). Trimming took 0 bases from V and 1 from J, leaving 9 bases between them. This CDR3 comprises 15 residues. DNA of the CDR3: TGTGCCAGCAGCCAAGAGCTCCAGGGTAACTATGGCTACACCTTC. Its translation: CASSQELQGNYGYTF.

J is TRBJ1-1 and V is TRBV20-1; 10 bases line up with TRBD1. The CDR3 extends over 11 amino acids. Unmatched junction bases numbered 5, after V lost 5 bases and J lost 11 bases. Germline-derived CDR1 and CDR2 are DFQATT and SNEGSKA (reference sequence). In DNA form, the CDR3 reads TGCAGTGCTCCTCCGGGACAGGGGGCTTTCTTT. Encoded protein: CSAPPGQGAFF.

The CDR3 is CASSSAGTSFQFF. The CDR3 nucleotides are TGTGCCAGCAGCTCCGCCGGGACTAGCTTTCAGTTCTTC. The chain joins TRBV7-3 to TRBJ2-1, with 9 bases that match TRBD2. Germline V gene data show CDR1 as SGHTA and CDR2 as FQGTGA. Germline trimming cut 4 bases from V and 13 bases from J; bases unmatched to any gene: 8. This CDR3 region has 13 residues. Together with reference TRBV7-3 and TRBJ2-1, the CDR3 gives the full variable domain: GAGVSQTPSNKVTEKGKYVELRCDPISGHTALYWYRQSLGQGPEFLIYFQGTGAADDSGLPNDRFFAVRPEGSVSTLKIQRTERGDSAVYLCASSSAGTSFQFFGPGTRLTVL.

The chain recombines TRBV27 with TRBJ1-1; D possibly corresponds to TRBD1 (5 bases). V was cut by 4 bases and J by 1 base, with 22 bases left in between. This CDR3 spans 18 amino acids. Germline V CDR1 and CDR2: MNHEY, SMNVEV (reference sequence). CDR3 sequence: CASSWDEGAGGGNTEAFF. CDR3 in DNA: TGTGCCAGCAGTTGGGACGAGGGCGCGGGAGGAGGGAACACTGAAGCTTTCTTT.